This TCR beta chain comes out of a study of T cells in Graves' hyperthyroidism and ophthalmopathy. Study-wide points: In simple terms, a model built on 13 V-J features told ophthalmopathy apart from stable hyperthyroidism. The model forecast ophthalmopathy, anticipating it by a median about 6.5 months before onset.

The TCR beta CDR3 regions underwent amplification using RNA transcripts as the source. Researchers ran a first-round RT-PCR on the TCR CDR3 using the HTBI primer set. TCRdb itself ran the multiplex PCR reads through MiXCR, one entry per CDR3 protein. The table lists about 560,000 distinct CDR3 sequences, around 13% of them singletons. As concerns this clonotype: What it binds is not known.

Clinical symptoms, serum thyroxine, TRAb, thyroid ultrasound and orbital computed tomography informed diagnoses. The source of the PBMCs was 10 ml of fresh peripheral blood. V lost 2 bases and J 1 base, leaving 12 bases between the germline ends. The CDR3 totals 15 residues. The germline V gene has CDR1 SEHNR and CDR2 FQNEAQ (reference sequence). Sequenced input: blood. This TCR was recovered from a woman in her thirties or forties with Graves' hyperthyroidism. This rearrangement joins TRBV7-9 to TRBJ2-7; D is ambiguous. This chain's CDR3 is CASSLSADVSYEQYF. CDR3 nucleotide sequence: TGTGCCAGCAGCTTATCCGCGGACGTGTCCTACGAGCAGTACTTC.